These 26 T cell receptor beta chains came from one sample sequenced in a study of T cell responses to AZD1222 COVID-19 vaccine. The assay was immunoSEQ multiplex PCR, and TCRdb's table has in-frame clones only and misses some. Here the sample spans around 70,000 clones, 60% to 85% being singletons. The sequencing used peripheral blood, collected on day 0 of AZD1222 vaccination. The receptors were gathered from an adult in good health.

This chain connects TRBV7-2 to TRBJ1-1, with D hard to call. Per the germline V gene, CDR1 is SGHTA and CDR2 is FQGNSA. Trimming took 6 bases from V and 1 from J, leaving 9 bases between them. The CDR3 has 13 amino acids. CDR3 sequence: CASRLRGNTEAFF. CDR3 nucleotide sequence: TGTGCCAGCAGGCTCAGAGGGAACACTGAAGCTTTCTTT.

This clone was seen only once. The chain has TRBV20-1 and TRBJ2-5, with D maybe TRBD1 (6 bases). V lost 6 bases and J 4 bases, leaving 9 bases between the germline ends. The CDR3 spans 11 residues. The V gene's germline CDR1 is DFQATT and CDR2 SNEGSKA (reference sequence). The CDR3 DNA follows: TGCAGTGCCCCGGACAGAGAGACCCAGTACTTC. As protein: CSAPDRETQYF.

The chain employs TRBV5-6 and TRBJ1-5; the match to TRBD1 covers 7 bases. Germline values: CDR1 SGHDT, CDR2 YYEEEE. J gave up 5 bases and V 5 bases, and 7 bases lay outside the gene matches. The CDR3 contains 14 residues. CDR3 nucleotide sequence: TGTGCCAGCAGTGCGGGACAGATCCATCAGCCCCAGCATTTT. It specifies CASSAGQIHQPQHF.

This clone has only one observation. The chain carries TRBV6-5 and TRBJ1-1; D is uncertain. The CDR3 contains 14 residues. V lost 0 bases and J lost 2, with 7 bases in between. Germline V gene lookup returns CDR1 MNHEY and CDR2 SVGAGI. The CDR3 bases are TGTGCCAGCAGTTACTCGGCAGACAACACTGAAGCTTTCTTT. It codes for CASSYSADNTEAFF.

The CDR3 sequence: CASSIDWDTEAFF. CDR3 DNA sequence: TGTGCCAGCAGCATAGACTGGGACACTGAAGCTTTCTTT. The rearrangement uses TRBV7-3 and TRBJ1-1, with D uncertain. This CDR3 contains 13 residues. V was trimmed by 5 bases and J by 3 bases, leaving 10 bases between them. Germline V CDR1 and CDR2: SGHTA, FQGTGA.

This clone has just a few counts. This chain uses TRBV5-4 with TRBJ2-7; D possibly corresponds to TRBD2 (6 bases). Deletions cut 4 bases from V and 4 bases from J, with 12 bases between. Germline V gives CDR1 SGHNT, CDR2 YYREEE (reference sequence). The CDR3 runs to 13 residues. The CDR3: CASSLQGGYEQYF. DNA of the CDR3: TGTGCCAGCAGCCTTCAGGGAGGTTACGAGCAGTACTTC.

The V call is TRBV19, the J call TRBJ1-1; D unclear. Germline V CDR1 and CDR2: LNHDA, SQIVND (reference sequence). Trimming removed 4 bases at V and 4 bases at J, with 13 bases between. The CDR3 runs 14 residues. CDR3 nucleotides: TGTGCCAGTAGTACGACTTTATCCGGCACTGAAGCTTTCTTT. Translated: CASSTTLSGTEAFF.

The CDR3 region is CASSVGDRLRETQYF. For the CDR3, the DNA is TGTGCCAGCAGCGTAGGTGACAGACTACGAGAGACCCAGTACTTC. J is TRBJ2-5 and V is TRBV9, with D perhaps matching TRBD1 or TRBD2 (5 bases each). CDR3 length: 15 residues. From germline, CDR1 is SGDLS and CDR2 YYNGEE. The V end was cut by 0 bases, the J end by 4 bases, with 13 bases between.

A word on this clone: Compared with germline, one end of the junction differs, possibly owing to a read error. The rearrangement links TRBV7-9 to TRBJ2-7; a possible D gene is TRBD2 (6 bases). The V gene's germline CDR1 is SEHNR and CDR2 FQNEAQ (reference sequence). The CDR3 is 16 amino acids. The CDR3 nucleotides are TGTGCCAGCTGCTTTGTGGCGGGGCCCCGACCTTACGAGCAGTACTTC. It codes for CASCFVAGPRPYEQYF. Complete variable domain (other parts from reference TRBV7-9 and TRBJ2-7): DTGVSQNPRHKITKRGQNVTFRCDPISEHNRLYWYRQTLGQGPEFLTYFQNEAQLEKSRLLSDRFSAERPKGSFSTLEIQRTEQGDSAMYLCASCFVAGPRPYEQYFGPGTRLTVT.

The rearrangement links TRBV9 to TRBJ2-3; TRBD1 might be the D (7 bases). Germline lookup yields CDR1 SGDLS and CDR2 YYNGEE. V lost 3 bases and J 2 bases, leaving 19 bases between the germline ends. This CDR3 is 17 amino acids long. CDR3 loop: CASSARDQGGYTDTQYF. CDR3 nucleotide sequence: TGTGCCAGCAGCGCCAGAGATCAGGGGGGATACACAGATACGCAGTATTTT. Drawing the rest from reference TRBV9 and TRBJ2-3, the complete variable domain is DSGVTQTPKHLITATGQRVTLRCSPRSGDLSVYWYQQSLDQGLQFLIQYYNGEERAKGNILERFSAQQFPDLHSELNLSSLELGDSALYFCASSARDQGGYTDTQYFGPGTRLTVL.

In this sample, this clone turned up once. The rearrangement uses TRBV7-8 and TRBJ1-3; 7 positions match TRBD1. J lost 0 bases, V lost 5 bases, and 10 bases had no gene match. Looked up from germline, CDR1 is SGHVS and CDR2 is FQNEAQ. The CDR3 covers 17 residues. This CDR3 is CASSDRTGPSSGNTIYF. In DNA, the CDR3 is TGTGCCAGCAGCGACCGGACAGGCCCATCCTCTGGAAACACCATATATTTT. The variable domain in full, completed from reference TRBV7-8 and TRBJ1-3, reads GAGVSQSPRYKVAKRGQDVALRCDPISGHVSLFWYQQALGQGPEFLTYFQNEAQLDKSGLPSDRFFAERPEGSVSTLKIQRTQQEDSAVYLCASSDRTGPSSGNTIYFGEGSWLTVV.

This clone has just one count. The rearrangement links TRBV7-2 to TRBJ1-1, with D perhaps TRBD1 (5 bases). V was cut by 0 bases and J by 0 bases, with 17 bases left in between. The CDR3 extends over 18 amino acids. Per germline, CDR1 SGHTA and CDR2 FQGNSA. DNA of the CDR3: TGTGCCAGCAGCTTAGCTCGTCCAGGGAAGACCATGAACACTGAAGCTTTCTTT. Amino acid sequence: CASSLARPGKTMNTEAFF.

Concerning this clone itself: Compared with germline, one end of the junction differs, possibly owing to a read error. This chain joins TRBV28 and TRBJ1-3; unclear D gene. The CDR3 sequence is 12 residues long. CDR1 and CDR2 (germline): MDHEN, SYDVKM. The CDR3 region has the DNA TGTGCCTCTCGTCTCACTGGGAACACCATATATTTT. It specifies CASRLTGNTIYF.

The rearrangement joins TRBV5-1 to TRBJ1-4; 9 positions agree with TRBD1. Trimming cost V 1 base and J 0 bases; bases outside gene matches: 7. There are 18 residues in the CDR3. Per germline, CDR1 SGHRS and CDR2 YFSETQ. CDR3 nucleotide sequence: TGCGCCAGCAGCTTGAGTGGGACAGGGCCTGCAACTAATGAAAAACTGTTTTTT. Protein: CASSLSGTGPATNEKLFF.

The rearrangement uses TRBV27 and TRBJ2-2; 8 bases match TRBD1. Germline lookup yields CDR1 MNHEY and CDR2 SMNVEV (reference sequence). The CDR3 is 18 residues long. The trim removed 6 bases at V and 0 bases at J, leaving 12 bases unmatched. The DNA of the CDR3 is TGTGCCAGCAGGCAATCAGCCTTGGACAGGGCGAACACCGGGGAGCTGTTTTTT. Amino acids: CASRQSALDRANTGELFF.

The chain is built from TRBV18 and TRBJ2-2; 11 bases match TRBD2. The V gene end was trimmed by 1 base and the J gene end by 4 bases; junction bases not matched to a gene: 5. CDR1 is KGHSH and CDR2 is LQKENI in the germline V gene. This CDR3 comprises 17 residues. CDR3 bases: TGTGCCAGCTCACCACTGCTAGCGGGGGGCCCCACCGGGGAGCTGTTTTTT. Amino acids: CASSPLLAGGPTGELFF.

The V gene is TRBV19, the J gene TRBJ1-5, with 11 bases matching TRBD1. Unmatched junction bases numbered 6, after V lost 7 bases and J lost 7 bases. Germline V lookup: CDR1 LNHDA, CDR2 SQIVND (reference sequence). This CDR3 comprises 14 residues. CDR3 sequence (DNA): TGTGCCAGTAATCTCCGGGACAGGGGGCAGCCCCAGCATTTT. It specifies CASNLRDRGQPQHF.

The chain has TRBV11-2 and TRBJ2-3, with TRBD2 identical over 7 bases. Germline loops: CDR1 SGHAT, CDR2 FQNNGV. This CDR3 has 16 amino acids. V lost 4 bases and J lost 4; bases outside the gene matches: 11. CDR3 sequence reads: CASSSRGAGSADTQYF. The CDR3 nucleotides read TGTGCCAGCAGCTCCCGGGGAGCGGGGTCCGCAGATACGCAGTATTTT.

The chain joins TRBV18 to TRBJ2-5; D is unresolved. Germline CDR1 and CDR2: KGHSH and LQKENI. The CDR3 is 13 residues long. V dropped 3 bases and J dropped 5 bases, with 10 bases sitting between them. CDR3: CASSPGSTETQYF. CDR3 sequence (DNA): TGTGCCAGCTCACCCGGGTCTACCGAGACCCAGTACTTC.

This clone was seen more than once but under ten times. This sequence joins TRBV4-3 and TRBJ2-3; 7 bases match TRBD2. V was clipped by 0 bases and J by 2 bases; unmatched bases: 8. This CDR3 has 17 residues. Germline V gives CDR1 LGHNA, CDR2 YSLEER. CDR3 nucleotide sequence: TGCGCCAGCAGCCAAGATCGAAGGCGGGGGATCACAGATACGCAGTATTTT. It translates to CASSQDRRRGITDTQYF.

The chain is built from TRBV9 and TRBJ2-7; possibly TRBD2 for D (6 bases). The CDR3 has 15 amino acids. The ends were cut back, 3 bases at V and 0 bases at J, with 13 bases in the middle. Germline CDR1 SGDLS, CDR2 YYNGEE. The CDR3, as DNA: TGTGCCAGCAGCGCGTCCGGGAGTAGCTCCTACGAGCAGTACTTC. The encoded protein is CASSASGSSSYEQYF.

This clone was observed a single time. CDR3 DNA sequence: TGTGCCAGCAGCACTAGCGGGGGGCCCTGGGCCTACAATGAGCAGTTCTTC. It specifies CASSTSGGPWAYNEQFF. The chain combines TRBV7-3 with TRBJ2-1, with 12 positions matching TRBD2. Per the germline V gene, CDR1 is SGHTA and CDR2 is FQGTGA. The CDR3 totals 17 residues. V shed 5 bases and J 2 bases; nucleotides not matched to a gene: 7.

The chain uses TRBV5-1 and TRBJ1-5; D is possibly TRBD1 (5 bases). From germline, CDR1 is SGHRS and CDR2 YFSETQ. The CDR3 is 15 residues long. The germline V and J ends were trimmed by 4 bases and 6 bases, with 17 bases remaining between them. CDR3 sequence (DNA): TGCGCCAGCAGCCTGGACAATCCTATGGCTCAGCCCCAGCATTTT. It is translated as CASSLDNPMAQPQHF.

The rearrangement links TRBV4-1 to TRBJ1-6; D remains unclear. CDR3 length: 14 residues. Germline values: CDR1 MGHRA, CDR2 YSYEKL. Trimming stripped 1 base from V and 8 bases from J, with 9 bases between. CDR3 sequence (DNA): TGCGCCAGCAGCCAAGTTCCCCGGGATTCACCCCTCCACTTT. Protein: CASSQVPRDSPLHF.

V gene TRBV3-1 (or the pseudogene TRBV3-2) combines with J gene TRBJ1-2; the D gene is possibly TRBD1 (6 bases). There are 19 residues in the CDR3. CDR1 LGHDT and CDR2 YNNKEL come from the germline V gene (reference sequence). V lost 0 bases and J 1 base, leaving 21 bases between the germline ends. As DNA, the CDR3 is TGTGCCAGCAGCCAAGATCTGGGGCAGGGGCTTCCTTTTAACTATGGCTACACCTTC. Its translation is CASSQDLGQGLPFNYGYTF.

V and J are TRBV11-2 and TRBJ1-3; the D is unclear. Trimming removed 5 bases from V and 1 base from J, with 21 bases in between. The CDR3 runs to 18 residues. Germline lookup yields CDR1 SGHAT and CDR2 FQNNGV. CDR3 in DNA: TGTGCCAGCAGCCCCCAAAGTGGGGTTTTCGGATCTGGAAACACCATATATTTT. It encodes CASSPQSGVFGSGNTIYF.